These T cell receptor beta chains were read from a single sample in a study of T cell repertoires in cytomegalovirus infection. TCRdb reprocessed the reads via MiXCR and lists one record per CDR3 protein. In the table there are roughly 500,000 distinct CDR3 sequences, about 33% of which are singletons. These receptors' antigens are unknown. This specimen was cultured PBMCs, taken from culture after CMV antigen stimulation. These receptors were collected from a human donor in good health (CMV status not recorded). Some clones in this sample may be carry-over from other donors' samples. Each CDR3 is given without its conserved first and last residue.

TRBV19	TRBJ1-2	ASSIGAEYYT
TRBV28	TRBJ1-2	ASSFQPYGYT
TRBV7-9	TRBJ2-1	ASSLMDTEQF
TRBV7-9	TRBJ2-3	ASSLDRWTDTQY
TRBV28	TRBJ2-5	ASRMVRGGETQY
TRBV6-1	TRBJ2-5	ASSEVGQGTQY
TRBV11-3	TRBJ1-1	ASSTMGQQNTEAF
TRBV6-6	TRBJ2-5	ASSPAGKETQY
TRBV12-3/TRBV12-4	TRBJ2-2	ASSSGTLITGELF
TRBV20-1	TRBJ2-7	SALGLAGHEQY
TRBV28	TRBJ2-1	ASSLAGVGYNEQF
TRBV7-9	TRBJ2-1	ASSSTRRGSSYNEQF
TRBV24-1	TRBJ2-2	ATSAGLSTGELF
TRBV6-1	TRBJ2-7	ASRLSQGHEQY
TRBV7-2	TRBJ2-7	ASGGGGSSYEQY
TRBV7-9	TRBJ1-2	ASSSPENYGYT
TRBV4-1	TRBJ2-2	ASSQPGLAPGELF
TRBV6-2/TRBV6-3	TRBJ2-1	ASRDANNEQF
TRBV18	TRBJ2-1	ASSDRASYNEQF
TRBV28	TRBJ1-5	ASSLPQGRNQPQH
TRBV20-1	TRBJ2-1	SARDPVLGLAGRSSYNEQF
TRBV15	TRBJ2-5	ATSRQLAETQY
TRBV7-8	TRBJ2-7	ASSPEAGGPYEQY
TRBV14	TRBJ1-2	ASSLGLQTGGYT
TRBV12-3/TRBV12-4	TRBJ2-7	ASSPLVAGAYEQY
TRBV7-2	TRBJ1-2	ASSLRDREGGYT
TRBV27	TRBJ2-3	ASTLVASGSGDTQY
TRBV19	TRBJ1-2	ASSIANSNYGYT
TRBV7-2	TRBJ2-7	ASSWGLQAIYEQY
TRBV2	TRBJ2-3	ATMGDSGLVADTQY
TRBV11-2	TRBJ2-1	ASSLKVTRISYNEQF
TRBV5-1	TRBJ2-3	ASSFLGQGSTDTQY
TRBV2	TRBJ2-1	ASRETSGSEF
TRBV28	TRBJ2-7	ASSLGTSGTSSEQY
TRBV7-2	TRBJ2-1	ASSLELAGGQF
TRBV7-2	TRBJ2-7	ASRFIAGGPYEQY
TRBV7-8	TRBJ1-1	ASSKQAYTEAF
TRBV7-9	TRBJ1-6	ASSSGQGIYSPLH
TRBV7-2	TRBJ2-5	ASSTSSGRVGGETQY
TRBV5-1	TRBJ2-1	ASSFRGGVGRGEQF
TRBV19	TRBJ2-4	ASTPPSTRDSIQNIQY
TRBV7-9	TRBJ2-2	ASSSQGTRNTGELF
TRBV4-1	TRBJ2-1	ASSQGELAGNEQF